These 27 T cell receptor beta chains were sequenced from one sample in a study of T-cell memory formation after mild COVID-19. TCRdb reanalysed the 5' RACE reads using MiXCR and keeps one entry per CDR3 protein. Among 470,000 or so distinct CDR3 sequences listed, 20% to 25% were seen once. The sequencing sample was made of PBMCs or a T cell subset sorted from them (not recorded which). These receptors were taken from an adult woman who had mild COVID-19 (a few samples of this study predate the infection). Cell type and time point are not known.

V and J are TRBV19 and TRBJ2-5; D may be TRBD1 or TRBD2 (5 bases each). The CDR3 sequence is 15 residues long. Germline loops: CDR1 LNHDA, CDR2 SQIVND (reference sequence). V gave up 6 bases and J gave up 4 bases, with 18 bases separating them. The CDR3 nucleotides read TGTGCCAGTAGCCCTTCGGGACCCTGGAGAGAGACCCAGTACTTC. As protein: CASSPSGPWRETQYF.

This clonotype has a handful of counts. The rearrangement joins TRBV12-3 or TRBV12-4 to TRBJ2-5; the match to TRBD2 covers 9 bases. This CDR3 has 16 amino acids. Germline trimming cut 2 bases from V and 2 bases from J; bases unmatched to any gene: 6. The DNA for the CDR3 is TGTGCCAGCAGTTTATCCCTCCTAGCGGGGCAAGAGACCCAGTACTTC. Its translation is CASSLSLLAGQETQYF.

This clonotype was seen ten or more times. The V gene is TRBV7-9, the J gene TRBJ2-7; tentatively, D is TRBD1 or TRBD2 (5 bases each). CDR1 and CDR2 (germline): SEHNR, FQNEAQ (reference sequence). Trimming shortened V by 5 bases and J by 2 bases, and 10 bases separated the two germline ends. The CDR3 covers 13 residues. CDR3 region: CASSRDGTYEQYF. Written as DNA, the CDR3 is TGTGCCAGCAGCCGGGACGGAACCTACGAGCAGTACTTC.

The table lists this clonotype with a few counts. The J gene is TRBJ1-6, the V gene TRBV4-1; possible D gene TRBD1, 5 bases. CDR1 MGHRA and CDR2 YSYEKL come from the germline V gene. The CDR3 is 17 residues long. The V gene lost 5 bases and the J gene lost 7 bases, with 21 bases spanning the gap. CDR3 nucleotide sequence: TGCGCCAGCAGCGCCTTATTAGGGACCCTTGAGAATTCACCCCTCCACTTT. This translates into CASSALLGTLENSPLHF.

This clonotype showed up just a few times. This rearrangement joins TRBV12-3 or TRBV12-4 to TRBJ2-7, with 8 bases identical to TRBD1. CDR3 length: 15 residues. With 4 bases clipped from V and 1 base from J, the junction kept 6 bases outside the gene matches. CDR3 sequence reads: CASSSRDRSSYEQYF. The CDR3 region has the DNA TGTGCCAGCAGTTCACGGGACAGGTCATCCTACGAGCAGTACTTC.

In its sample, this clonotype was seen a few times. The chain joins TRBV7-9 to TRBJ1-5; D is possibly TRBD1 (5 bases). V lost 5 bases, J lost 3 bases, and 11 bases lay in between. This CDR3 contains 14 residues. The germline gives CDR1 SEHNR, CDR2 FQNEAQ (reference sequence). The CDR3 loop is CASSPAGINQPQHF. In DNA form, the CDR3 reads TGTGCCAGCAGCCCGGCAGGGATCAATCAGCCCCAGCATTTT.

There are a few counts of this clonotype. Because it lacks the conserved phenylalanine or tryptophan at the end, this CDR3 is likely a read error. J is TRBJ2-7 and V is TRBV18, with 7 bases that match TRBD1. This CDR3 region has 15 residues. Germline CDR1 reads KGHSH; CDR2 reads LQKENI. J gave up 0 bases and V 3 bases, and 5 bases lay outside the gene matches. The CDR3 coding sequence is TGTGCCAGCTCACCGGGACAGAAGCTCTCCTACGAGCAGTACCTC. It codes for CASSPGQKLSYEQYL.

CDR3 sequence reads: CASSEHPGTDTQYF. In DNA form, the CDR3 reads TGTGCCAGCAGCGAGCACCCTGGCACAGATACGCAGTATTTT. The chain carries TRBV9 and TRBJ2-3; D not certain. The V and J ends lost 3 bases and 1 base respectively, with 9 bases between them. Germline CDR1 reads SGDLS; CDR2 reads YYNGEE. The CDR3 has 14 residues.

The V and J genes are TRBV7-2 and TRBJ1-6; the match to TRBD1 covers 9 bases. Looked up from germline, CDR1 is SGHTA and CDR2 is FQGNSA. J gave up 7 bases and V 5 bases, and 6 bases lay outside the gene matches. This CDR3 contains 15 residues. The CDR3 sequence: CASSLEGQGNSPLHF. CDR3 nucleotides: TGTGCCAGCAGCCTAGAGGGACAGGGAAATTCACCCCTCCACTTT.

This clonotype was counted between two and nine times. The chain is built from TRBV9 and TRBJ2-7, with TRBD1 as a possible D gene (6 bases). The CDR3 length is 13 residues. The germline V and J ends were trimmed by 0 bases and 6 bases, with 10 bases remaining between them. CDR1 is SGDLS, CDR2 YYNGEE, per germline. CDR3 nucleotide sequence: TGTGCCAGCAGCGTAGGACAGGTGGGCGAGCAGTACTTC. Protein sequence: CASSVGQVGEQYF. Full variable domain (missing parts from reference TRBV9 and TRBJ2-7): DSGVTQTPKHLITATGQRVTLRCSPRSGDLSVYWYQQSLDQGLQFLIQYYNGEERAKGNILERFSAQQFPDLHSELNLSSLELGDSALYFCASSVGQVGEQYFGPGTRLTVT.

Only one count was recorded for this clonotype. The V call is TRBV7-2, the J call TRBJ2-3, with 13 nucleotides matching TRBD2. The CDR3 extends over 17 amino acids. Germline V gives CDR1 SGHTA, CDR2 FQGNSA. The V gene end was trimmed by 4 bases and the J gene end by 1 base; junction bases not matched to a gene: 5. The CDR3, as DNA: TGTGCCAGCAGCTCATGGACTAGCGGGAGTGGCACAGATACGCAGTATTTT. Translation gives CASSSWTSGSGTDTQYF. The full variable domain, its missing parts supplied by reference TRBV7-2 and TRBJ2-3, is GAGVSQSPSNKVTEKGKDVELRCDPISGHTALYWYRQSLGQGLEFLIYFQGNSAPDKSGLPSDRFSAERTGGSVSTLTIQRTQQEDSAVYLCASSSWTSGSGTDTQYFGPGTRLTVL.

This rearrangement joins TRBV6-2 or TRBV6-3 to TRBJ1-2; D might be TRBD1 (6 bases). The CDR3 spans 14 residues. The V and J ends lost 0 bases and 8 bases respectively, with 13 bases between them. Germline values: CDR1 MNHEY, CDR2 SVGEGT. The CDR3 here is CASSYSGGLVGYTF. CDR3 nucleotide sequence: TGTGCCAGCAGTTACTCCGGGGGCTTAGTCGGCTACACCTTC.

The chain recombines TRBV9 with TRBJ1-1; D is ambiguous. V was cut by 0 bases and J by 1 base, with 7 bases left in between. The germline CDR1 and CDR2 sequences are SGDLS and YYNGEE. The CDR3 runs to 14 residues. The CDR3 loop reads CASSVGYGNTEAFF. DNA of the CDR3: TGTGCCAGCAGCGTAGGATACGGGAACACTGAAGCTTTCTTT.

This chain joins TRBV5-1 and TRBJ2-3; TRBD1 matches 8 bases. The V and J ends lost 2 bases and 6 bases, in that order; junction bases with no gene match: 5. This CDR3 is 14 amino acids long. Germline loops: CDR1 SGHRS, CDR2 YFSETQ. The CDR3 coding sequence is TGCGCCAGCAGCTTCCAGGGGGCGCCGGATACGCAGTATTTT. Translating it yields CASSFQGAPDTQYF.

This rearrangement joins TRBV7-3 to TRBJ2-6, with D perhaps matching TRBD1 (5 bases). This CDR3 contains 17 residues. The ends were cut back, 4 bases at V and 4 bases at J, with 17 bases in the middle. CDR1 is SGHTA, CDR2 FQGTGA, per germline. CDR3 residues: CASSSSLGRAGANVLTF. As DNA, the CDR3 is TGTGCCAGCAGCTCCTCCCTCGGCAGGGCAGGGGCCAACGTCCTGACTTTC.

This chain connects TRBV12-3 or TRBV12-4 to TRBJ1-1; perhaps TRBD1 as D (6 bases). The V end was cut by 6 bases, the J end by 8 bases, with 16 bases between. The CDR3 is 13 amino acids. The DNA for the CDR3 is TGTGCCAGCAGCCTGCAAGGGGGGGCAGAAGCTTTCTTT. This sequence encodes CASSLQGGAEAFF.

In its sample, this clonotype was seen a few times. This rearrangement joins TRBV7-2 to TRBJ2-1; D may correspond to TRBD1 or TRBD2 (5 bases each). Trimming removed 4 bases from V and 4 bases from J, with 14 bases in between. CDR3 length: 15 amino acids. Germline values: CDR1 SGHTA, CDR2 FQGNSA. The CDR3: CASSSREGPYNEQFF. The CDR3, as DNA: TGTGCCAGCAGCTCTCGCGAGGGACCTTACAATGAGCAGTTCTTC. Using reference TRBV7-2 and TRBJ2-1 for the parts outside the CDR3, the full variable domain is GAGVSQSPSNKVTEKGKDVELRCDPISGHTALYWYRQSLGQGLEFLIYFQGNSAPDKSGLPSDRFSAERTGGSVSTLTIQRTQQEDSAVYLCASSSREGPYNEQFFGPGTRLTVL.

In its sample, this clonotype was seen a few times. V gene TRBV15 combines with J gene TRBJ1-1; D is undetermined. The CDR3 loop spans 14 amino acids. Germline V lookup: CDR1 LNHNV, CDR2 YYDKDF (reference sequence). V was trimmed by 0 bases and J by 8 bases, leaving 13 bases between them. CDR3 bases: TGTGCCACCAGCAGAGACCCGACAAGCACCGAAGCTTTCTTT. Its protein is CATSRDPTSTEAFF.

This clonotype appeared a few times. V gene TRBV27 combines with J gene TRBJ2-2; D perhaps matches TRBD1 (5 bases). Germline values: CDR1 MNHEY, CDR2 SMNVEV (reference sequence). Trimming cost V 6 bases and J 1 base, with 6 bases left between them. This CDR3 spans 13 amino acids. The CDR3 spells CASRTVNTGELFF. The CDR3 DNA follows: TGTGCCAGCAGGACAGTGAACACCGGGGAGCTGTTTTTT.

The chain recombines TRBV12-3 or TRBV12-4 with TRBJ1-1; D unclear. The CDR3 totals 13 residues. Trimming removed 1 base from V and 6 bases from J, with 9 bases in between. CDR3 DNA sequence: TGTGCCAGCAGTTTAGGTGGGTGGCCTGAAGCTTTCTTT. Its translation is CASSLGGWPEAFF.

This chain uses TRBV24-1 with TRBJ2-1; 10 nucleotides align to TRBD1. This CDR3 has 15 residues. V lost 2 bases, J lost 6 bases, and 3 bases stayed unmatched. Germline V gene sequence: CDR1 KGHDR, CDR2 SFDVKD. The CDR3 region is CATSDSGQGFNEQFF. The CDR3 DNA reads TGTGCCACCAGTGATTCGGGACAGGGGTTCAATGAGCAGTTCTTC.

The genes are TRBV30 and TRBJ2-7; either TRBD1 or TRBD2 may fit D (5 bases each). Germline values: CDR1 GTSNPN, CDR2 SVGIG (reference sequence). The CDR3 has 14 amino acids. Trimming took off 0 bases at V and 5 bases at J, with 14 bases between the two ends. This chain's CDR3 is CAWSVGAEGHEQYF. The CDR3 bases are TGTGCCTGGAGTGTAGGGGCAGAGGGCCACGAGCAGTACTTC.

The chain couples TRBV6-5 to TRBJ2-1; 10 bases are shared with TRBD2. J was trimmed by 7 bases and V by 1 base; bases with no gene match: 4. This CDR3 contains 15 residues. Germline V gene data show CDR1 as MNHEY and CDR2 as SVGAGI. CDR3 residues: CASSYYLAGVNEQFF. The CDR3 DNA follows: TGTGCCAGCAGTTACTATCTAGCGGGGGTAAATGAGCAGTTCTTC.

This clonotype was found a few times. The CDR3 DNA follows: TGTGCCAGCAGCCAAGAGGCGACAGGGGGCAATTCACCCCTCCACTTT. Amino acid sequence: CASSQEATGGNSPLHF. This chain uses TRBV4-2 with TRBJ1-6; TRBD1 matches at 10 bases. V lost 0 bases, J lost 7 bases, and 3 bases stayed unmatched. Germline V gene data show CDR1 as LGHNA and CDR2 as YNFKEQ. The CDR3 extends over 16 amino acids.

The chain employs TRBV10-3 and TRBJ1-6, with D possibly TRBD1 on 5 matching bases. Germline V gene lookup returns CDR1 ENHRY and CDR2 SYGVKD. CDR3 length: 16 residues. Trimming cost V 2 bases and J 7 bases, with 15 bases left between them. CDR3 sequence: CAISEEGKGENSPLHF. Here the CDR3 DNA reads TGTGCCATCAGTGAGGAGGGCAAAGGGGAAAATTCACCCCTCCACTTT.

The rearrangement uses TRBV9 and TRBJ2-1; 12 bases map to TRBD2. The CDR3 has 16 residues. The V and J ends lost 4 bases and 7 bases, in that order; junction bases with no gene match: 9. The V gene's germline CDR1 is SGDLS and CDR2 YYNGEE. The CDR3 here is CASSRTTGTSGNEQFF. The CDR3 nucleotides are TGTGCCAGCAGCCGTACCACCGGGACTAGCGGGAATGAGCAGTTCTTC.

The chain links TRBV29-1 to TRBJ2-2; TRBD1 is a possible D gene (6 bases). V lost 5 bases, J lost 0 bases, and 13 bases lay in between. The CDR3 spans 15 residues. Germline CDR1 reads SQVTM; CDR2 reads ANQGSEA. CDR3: CSVLTTGTNTGELFF. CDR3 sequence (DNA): TGCAGCGTTCTTACGACAGGCACGAACACCGGGGAGCTGTTTTTT.